The rows below give T cell receptor beta chains drawn from one sample of a study of beta chain features in type 1 diabetes. Sequenced by immunoSEQ multiplex PCR; TCRdb stores in-frame clones only, minus some. The data show 250,000 to 300,000 clones, roughly an eighth seen once. Material for sequencing was naive CD4+ T cells from blood. All receptors derive from a man aged 25-40 years with type 1 diabetes. The CDR3 runs from the conserved cysteine through the conserved F or W. D genes are given only for firm matches. Where a row states a size, it is once, few, many or the class of an expanded clone; other rows omit it.

J gene: TRBJ2-5; clone size: NA; D gene: TRBD2; V gene: TRBV7-2; CDR3 protein: CASSFRGLAGTETQYF; CDR3 DNA: TGTGCCAGCAGCTTCCGCGGACTAGCGGGAACAGAGACCCAGTACTTC
J gene: TRBJ2-2; clone size: NA; D gene: TRBD2; V gene: TRBV11-2; CDR3 protein: CASSTLKGTSAGELFF; CDR3 DNA: TGTGCCAGCAGCACACTGAAAGGGACTAGCGCCGGGGAGCTGTTTTTT
J gene: TRBJ2-7; clone size: few; D gene: TRBD1; V gene: TRBV28; CDR3 protein: CASSSPGGVGYEQYF; CDR3 DNA: TGTGCCAGCAGTTCGCCAGGGGGCGTAGGCTACGAGCAGTACTTC
J gene: TRBJ2-1; clone size: NA; D gene: TRBD2; V gene: TRBV5-1; CDR3 protein: CASSLEGLNEQFF; CDR3 DNA: TGCGCCAGCAGCTTGGAGGGACTAAATGAGCAGTTCTTC
J gene: TRBJ1-5; clone size: NA; D gene: NA; V gene: TRBV7-2; CDR3 protein: CASSPLGTGQPQHF; CDR3 DNA: TGTGCCAGCAGCCCACTCGGTACTGGTCAGCCCCAGCATTTT
J gene: TRBJ2-1; clone size: NA; D gene: NA; V gene: TRBV7-9; CDR3 protein: CASSLRSGQYNEQFF; CDR3 DNA: TGTGCCAGCAGCCTCCGTTCGGGACAATACAATGAGCAGTTCTTC
J gene: TRBJ2-7; clone size: few; D gene: TRBD1; V gene: TRBV19; CDR3 protein: CASSISGQGSYEQYF; CDR3 DNA: TGTGCCAGTAGTATCAGCGGACAGGGATCCTACGAGCAGTACTTC
J gene: TRBJ2-6; clone size: NA; D gene: NA; V gene: TRBV4-2; CDR3 protein: CASSQPRGDSGANVLTF; CDR3 DNA: TGTGCCAGCAGCCAACCTAGGGGCGACTCTGGGGCCAACGTCCTGACTTTC
J gene: TRBJ2-1; clone size: few; D gene: NA; V gene: TRBV5-1; CDR3 protein: CASSLVAGYEQFF; CDR3 DNA: TGCGCCAGCAGCTTGGTGGCGGGATATGAGCAGTTCTTC
J gene: TRBJ2-1; clone size: NA; D gene: NA; V gene: TRBV6-1; CDR3 protein: CASSGGQLGREQFF; CDR3 DNA: TGTGCCAGCAGTGGAGGACAACTTGGGCGTGAGCAGTTCTTC
J gene: TRBJ2-5; clone size: few; D gene: NA; V gene: TRBV9; CDR3 protein: CASSVGHLQETQYF; CDR3 DNA: TGTGCCAGCAGCGTAGGACACCTTCAAGAGACCCAGTACTTC
J gene: TRBJ2-1; clone size: few; D gene: TRBD2; V gene: TRBV28; CDR3 protein: CASRSPGTSGRAGDEQFF; CDR3 DNA: TGTGCCAGCAGATCTCCCGGGACTAGCGGGAGGGCGGGAGATGAGCAGTTCTTC
J gene: TRBJ1-2; clone size: few; D gene: NA; V gene: TRBV7-2; CDR3 protein: CASSSVTGITNYGYTF; CDR3 DNA: TGTGCCAGCAGTTCAGTGACGGGTATCACTAACTATGGCTACACCTTC
J gene: TRBJ2-3; clone size: few; D gene: TRBD1; V gene: TRBV7-9; CDR3 protein: CASSSQGARADTQYF; CDR3 DNA: TGTGCCAGCAGCTCACAGGGGGCGCGGGCAGATACGCAGTATTTT
J gene: TRBJ2-1; clone size: NA; D gene: TRBD1; V gene: TRBV18; CDR3 protein: CASSGTGVNEQFF; CDR3 DNA: TGTGCCAGCTCAGGGACAGGGGTCAATGAGCAGTTCTTC
J gene: TRBJ2-1; clone size: NA; D gene: NA; V gene: TRBV29-1; CDR3 protein: CSVRQNHNEQFF; CDR3 DNA: TGCAGCGTACGACAGAACCACAATGAGCAGTTCTTC
J gene: TRBJ2-7; clone size: few; D gene: NA; V gene: TRBV7-6; CDR3 protein: CASSPLGGTYEQYF; CDR3 DNA: TGTGCCAGCAGCCCCCTCGGGGGTACCTACGAGCAGTACTTC
J gene: TRBJ1-1; clone size: few; D gene: NA; V gene: TRBV11-1; CDR3 protein: CASSFQENTEAFF; CDR3 DNA: TGTGCCAGCAGCTTCCAGGAGAACACTGAAGCTTTCTTT
J gene: TRBJ1-2; clone size: NA; D gene: NA; V gene: TRBV20-1; CDR3 protein: CSASVDYGYTF; CDR3 DNA: TGCAGTGCCTCAGTGGACTATGGCTACACCTTC
J gene: TRBJ1-5; clone size: few; D gene: TRBD1; V gene: TRBV28; CDR3 protein: CASSKQGDNQPQHF; CDR3 DNA: TGTGCCAGCAGTAAACAGGGGGACAATCAGCCCCAGCATTTT
J gene: TRBJ2-5; clone size: NA; D gene: NA; V gene: TRBV20-1; CDR3 protein: CSARVEGTQYF; CDR3 DNA: TGCAGTGCTAGAGTTGAGGGGACCCAGTACTTC
J gene: TRBJ2-3; clone size: few; D gene: NA; V gene: TRBV4-2; CDR3 protein: CASSLDGPTDTQYF; CDR3 DNA: TGTGCCAGCAGCTTGGATGGGCCCACAGATACGCAGTATTTT
J gene: TRBJ2-1; clone size: NA; D gene: TRBD2; V gene: TRBV4-3; CDR3 protein: CASSQDIRSSGSVYEQFF; CDR3 DNA: TGCGCCAGCAGCCAAGATATCCGGTCTAGCGGGAGTGTCTATGAGCAGTTCTTC
J gene: TRBJ1-2; clone size: NA; D gene: TRBD1; V gene: TRBV6-6; CDR3 protein: CASSYGTGGGYTF; CDR3 DNA: TGTGCCAGCAGTTACGGGACAGGGGGTGGCTACACCTTC
J gene: TRBJ2-7; clone size: NA; D gene: TRBD2; V gene: TRBV28; CDR3 protein: CASSGTTYEQYF; CDR3 DNA: TGTGCCAGCAGTGGGACTACATACGAGCAGTACTTC
J gene: TRBJ1-5; clone size: few; D gene: NA; V gene: TRBV18; CDR3 protein: CASSGSRDQPQHF; CDR3 DNA: TGTGCCAGCTCAGGGTCGAGGGATCAGCCCCAGCATTTT
J gene: TRBJ2-1; clone size: NA; D gene: TRBD1; V gene: TRBV11-2; CDR3 protein: CASSFRWQGDRVEQFF; CDR3 DNA: TGTGCCAGCAGCTTTAGATGGCAGGGTGACAGGGTTGAGCAGTTCTTC
J gene: TRBJ2-3; clone size: NA; D gene: TRBD1; V gene: TRBV10-3; CDR3 protein: CAISETGGTDTQYF; CDR3 DNA: TGTGCCATCAGTGAGACAGGGGGGACAGATACGCAGTATTTT
J gene: TRBJ1-4; clone size: once; D gene: NA; V gene: TRBV28; CDR3 protein: CATLRATNEKLFF; CDR3 DNA: TGTGCCACCTTGAGGGCAACTAATGAAAAACTGTTTTTT
J gene: TRBJ2-2; clone size: NA; D gene: NA; V gene: TRBV7-8; CDR3 protein: CASSPQEGSGELFF; CDR3 DNA: TGTGCCAGCAGCCCGCAGGAGGGATCCGGGGAGCTGTTTTTT
J gene: TRBJ2-3; clone size: NA; D gene: NA; V gene: TRBV9; CDR3 protein: CASSAGPGTDTQYF; CDR3 DNA: TGTGCCAGCAGCGCCGGTCCAGGAACAGATACGCAGTATTTT
J gene: TRBJ2-7; clone size: few; D gene: NA; V gene: TRBV7-2; CDR3 protein: CASSFDSYSYEQYF; CDR3 DNA: TGTGCCAGCAGCTTTGACAGTTATTCCTACGAGCAGTACTTC
J gene: TRBJ2-1; clone size: NA; D gene: TRBD1; V gene: TRBV5-1; CDR3 protein: CASSPSTGQGANEQFF; CDR3 DNA: TGCGCCAGCAGCCCCTCGACTGGACAGGGGGCAAATGAGCAGTTCTTC
J gene: TRBJ2-7; clone size: NA; D gene: NA; V gene: TRBV6-5; CDR3 protein: CASSYSMAERVEQYF; CDR3 DNA: TGTGCCAGCAGTTACTCGATGGCGGAGCGGGTCGAGCAGTACTTC
J gene: TRBJ1-1; clone size: few; D gene: NA; V gene: TRBV9; CDR3 protein: CASSVLMNTEAFF; CDR3 DNA: TGTGCCAGCAGCGTTCTTATGAACACTGAAGCTTTCTTT
J gene: TRBJ1-5; clone size: NA; D gene: NA; V gene: TRBV2; CDR3 protein: CASSEAEQGRTQHF; CDR3 DNA: TGTGCCAGCAGTGAAGCTGAGCAGGGTCGGACCCAGCATTTT
J gene: TRBJ2-2; clone size: few; D gene: NA; V gene: TRBV11-2; CDR3 protein: CASSSGAAGDGELFF; CDR3 DNA: TGTGCCAGCAGCTCAGGGGCGGCGGGAGACGGGGAGCTGTTTTTT
J gene: TRBJ2-1; clone size: few; D gene: NA; V gene: TRBV7-2; CDR3 protein: CASSSQRSSHHNEQFF; CDR3 DNA: TGTGCCAGCAGCTCACAGCGGTCCAGCCACCACAATGAGCAGTTCTTC
J gene: TRBJ2-5; clone size: NA; D gene: NA; V gene: TRBV5-1; CDR3 protein: CASSWTPDQETQYF; CDR3 DNA: TGCGCCAGCAGCTGGACACCCGACCAAGAGACCCAGTACTTC
J gene: TRBJ1-1; clone size: NA; D gene: NA; V gene: TRBV13; CDR3 protein: CASSLAAGAGTEAFF; CDR3 DNA: TGTGCCAGCAGCTTAGCGGCAGGGGCGGGCACTGAAGCTTTCTTT
J gene: TRBJ2-1; clone size: few; D gene: NA; V gene: TRBV18; CDR3 protein: CASSTPVLNEQFF; CDR3 DNA: TGTGCCAGCTCTACCCCGGTTCTTAATGAGCAGTTCTTC
J gene: TRBJ1-1; clone size: few; D gene: NA; V gene: TRBV29-1; CDR3 protein: CSGWTLNTEAFF; CDR3 DNA: TGCAGCGGCTGGACACTGAACACTGAAGCTTTCTTT
J gene: TRBJ2-5; clone size: NA; D gene: NA; V gene: TRBV5-1; CDR3 protein: CASSFGGSETQYF; CDR3 DNA: TGCGCCAGCAGCTTTGGGGGGTCGGAGACCCAGTACTTC
J gene: TRBJ1-4; clone size: few; D gene: NA; V gene: TRBV11-2; CDR3 protein: CASSDRGQQNEKLFF; CDR3 DNA: TGTGCCAGCAGCGACCGTGGACAGCAAAATGAAAAACTGTTTTTT
J gene: TRBJ2-7; clone size: few; D gene: NA; V gene: TRBV20-1; CDR3 protein: CSAFSSYEQYF; CDR3 DNA: TGCAGTGCTTTTTCATCCTACGAGCAGTACTTC
J gene: TRBJ2-5; clone size: few; D gene: TRBD1; V gene: TRBV4-2; CDR3 protein: CASSQLGQGEETQYF; CDR3 DNA: TGTGCCAGCAGCCAGCTAGGACAGGGAGAAGAGACCCAGTACTTC
J gene: TRBJ1-2; clone size: few; D gene: NA; V gene: TRBV30; CDR3 protein: CAWSVGAGPGYTF; CDR3 DNA: TGTGCCTGGAGTGTTGGGGCAGGGCCCGGCTACACCTTC
J gene: TRBJ2-2; clone size: NA; D gene: NA; V gene: TRBV29-1; CDR3 protein: CSVVPGANTGELFF; CDR3 DNA: TGCAGCGTTGTTCCGGGGGCGAACACCGGGGAGCTGTTTTTT
J gene: TRBJ1-2; clone size: few; D gene: NA; V gene: TRBV5-1; CDR3 protein: CASRAQERYGYTF; CDR3 DNA: TGCGCCAGCAGGGCACAGGAGCGCTATGGCTACACCTTC
J gene: TRBJ2-4; clone size: NA; D gene: TRBD2; V gene: TRBV30; CDR3 protein: CASGRGDIQYF; CDR3 DNA: TGTGCAAGCGGGAGGGGGGACATTCAGTACTTC
J gene: TRBJ2-1; clone size: few; D gene: TRBD1; V gene: TRBV28; CDR3 protein: CASSLGGTGGNNEQFF; CDR3 DNA: TGTGCCAGCAGTTTAGGGGGAACAGGGGGCAACAATGAGCAGTTCTTC
J gene: TRBJ2-1; clone size: few; D gene: NA; V gene: TRBV2; CDR3 protein: CASSDQGSSYNEQFF; CDR3 DNA: TGTGCCAGCAGTGATCAGGGTAGTTCCTACAATGAGCAGTTCTTC